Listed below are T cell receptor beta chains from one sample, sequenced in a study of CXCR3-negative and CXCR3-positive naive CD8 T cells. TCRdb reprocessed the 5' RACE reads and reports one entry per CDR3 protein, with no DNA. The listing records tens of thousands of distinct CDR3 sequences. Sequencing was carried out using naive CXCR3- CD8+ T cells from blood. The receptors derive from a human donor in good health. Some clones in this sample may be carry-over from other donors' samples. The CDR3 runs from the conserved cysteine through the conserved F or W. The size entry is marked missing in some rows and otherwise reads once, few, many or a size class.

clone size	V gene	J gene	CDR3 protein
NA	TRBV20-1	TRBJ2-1	CSAPAKGLAGVYNEQFF
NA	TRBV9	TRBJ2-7	CASSTDRGFHREQYF
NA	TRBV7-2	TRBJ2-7	CASSPSAGIEQYF
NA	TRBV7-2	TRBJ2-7	CASSLTDPSYEQYF
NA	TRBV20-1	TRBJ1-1	CSARDLRGLHTEAFF
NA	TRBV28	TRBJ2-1	CASSLRRGGQYNEQFF
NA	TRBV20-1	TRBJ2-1	CSALSLYVQFF
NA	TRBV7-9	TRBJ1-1	CASSPRELNTEAFF
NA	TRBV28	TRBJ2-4	CASRQGASGVLQYF
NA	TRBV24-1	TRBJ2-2	CATSDFYGLGELFF
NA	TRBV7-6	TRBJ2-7	CASSRRGNYEQYF
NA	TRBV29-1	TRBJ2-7	CSVEPAGQPSYEQYF
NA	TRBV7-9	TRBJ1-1	CASSFGQGMNTEAFF
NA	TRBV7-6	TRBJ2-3	CASSLAPGDTQYF
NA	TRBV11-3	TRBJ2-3	CASSKSSGDTQYF
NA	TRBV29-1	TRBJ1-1	CSVVPPWTTIEAFF
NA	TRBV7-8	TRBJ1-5	CASSLDPQVVNQPQHF
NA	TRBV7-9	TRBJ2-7	CASSLATVDKFYEQYF
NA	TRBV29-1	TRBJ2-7	CSVAGGYSYEQYF
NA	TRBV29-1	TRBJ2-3	CSARTSRDTQYF
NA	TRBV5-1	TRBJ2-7	CASSFPSGEQYF
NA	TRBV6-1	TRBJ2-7	CASSDISFVQYF
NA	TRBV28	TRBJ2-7	CASSFITDLIYEQYF
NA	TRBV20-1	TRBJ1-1	CSARATGTGYTEAFF
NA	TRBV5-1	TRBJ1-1	CASSLTGAVNTEAFF
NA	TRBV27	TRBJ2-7	CASTSVPGQDEQYF
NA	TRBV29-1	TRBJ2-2	CSAVEANTGELFF
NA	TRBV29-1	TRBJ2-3	CSVDQGTTDTQYF
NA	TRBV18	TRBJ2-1	CASSPLVRLAGSSYNEQFF
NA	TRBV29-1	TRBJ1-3	CSVAQVGNTIYF
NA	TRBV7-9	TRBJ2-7	CASSLFGTGNYEQYF
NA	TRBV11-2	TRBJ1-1	CASSPTGYEAFF
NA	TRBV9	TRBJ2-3	CASSVPQGGDTDTQYF
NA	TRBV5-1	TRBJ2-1	CASSDRLDPEQFF
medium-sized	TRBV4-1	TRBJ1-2	CASSQSRVGYGYTF
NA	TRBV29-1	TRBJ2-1	CSVGQVRDEQFF
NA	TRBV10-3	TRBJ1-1	CAISDLGGRNTEAFF
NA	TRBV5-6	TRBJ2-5	CASSLAASGGRETQYF
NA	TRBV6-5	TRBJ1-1	CASSYQSNTEAFF
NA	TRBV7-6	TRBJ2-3	CASSRQTGGELDTQYF
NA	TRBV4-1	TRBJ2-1	CASSRGLAVDEQFF
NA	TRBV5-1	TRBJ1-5	CASSTGTAETEPQHF